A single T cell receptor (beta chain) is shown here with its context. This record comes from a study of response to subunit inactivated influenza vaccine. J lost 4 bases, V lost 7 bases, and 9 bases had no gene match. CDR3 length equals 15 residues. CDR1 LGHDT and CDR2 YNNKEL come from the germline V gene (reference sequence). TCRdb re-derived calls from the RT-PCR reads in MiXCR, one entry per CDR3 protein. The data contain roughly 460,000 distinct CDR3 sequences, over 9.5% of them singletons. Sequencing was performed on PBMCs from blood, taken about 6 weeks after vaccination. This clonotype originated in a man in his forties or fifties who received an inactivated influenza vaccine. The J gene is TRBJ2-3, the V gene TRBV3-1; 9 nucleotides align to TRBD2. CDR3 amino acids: CASTPGTSKSDTQYF. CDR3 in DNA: TGTGCCAGCACCCCCGGGACTAGCAAGTCAGATACGCAGTATTTT.